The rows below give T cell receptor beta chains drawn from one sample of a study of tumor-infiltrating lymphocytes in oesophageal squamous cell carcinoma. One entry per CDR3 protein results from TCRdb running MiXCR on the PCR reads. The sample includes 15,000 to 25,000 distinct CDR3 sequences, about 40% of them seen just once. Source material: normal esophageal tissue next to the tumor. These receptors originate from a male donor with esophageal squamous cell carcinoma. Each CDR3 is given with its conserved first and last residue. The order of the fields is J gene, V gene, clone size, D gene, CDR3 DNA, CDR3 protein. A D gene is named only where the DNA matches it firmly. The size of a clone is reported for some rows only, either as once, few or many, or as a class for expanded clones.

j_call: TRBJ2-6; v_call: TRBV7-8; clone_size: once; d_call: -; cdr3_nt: TGTGCCAGCAGCTCCAGCAGGCCCTCTGGGGCCAACGTCCTGACTTTC; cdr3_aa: CASSSSRPSGANVLTF
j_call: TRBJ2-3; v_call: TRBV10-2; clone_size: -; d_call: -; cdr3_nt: TGCGCCAGCAGTGAAGAGGGAGATACGCAGTATTTT; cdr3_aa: CASSEEGDTQYF
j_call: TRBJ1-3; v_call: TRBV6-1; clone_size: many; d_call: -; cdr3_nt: TGTGCCAGCAGTCGCGCCGGGATGACAAACACCATATATTTT; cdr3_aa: CASSRAGMTNTIYF
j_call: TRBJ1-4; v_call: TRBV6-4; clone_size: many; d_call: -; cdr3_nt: TGTGCCAGCAGTGGATTAGGGGAGCGATCTGAAAAACTGTTTTTT; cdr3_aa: CASSGLGERSEKLFF
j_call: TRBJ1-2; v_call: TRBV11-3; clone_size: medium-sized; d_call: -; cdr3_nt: TGTGCCAGCAGCAATGGACAGACCGAACCTTACTATGGCTACACCTTC; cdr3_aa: CASSNGQTEPYYGYTF
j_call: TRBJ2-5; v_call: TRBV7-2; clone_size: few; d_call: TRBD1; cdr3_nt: TGTGCCAGCAGCTTATCCCGACAGGGACAAGAGACCCAGTACTTC; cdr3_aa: CASSLSRQGQETQYF
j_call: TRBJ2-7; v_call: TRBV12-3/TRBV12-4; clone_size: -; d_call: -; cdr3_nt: TGTGCCAGCAGTTTCCCAGGGGCAGGATCCTACAATGAGCAGTACTTC; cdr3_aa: CASSFPGAGSYNEQYF
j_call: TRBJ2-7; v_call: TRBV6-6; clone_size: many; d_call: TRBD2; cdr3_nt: TGTGCCAGCAGTTACGGGTGGGAGGGACGCGAGCAGTACTTC; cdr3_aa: CASSYGWEGREQYF
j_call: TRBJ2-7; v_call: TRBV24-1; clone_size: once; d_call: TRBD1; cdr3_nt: TGTGCCACCAGTGATCCCCACAGGGGGCTGGACGAGCAGTACTTC; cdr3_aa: CATSDPHRGLDEQYF
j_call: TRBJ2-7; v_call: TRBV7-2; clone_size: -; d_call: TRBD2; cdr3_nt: TGTGCCAGCAGCTTGGATACTAGTCGGGGGGACTACGAGCAGTACTTC; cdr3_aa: CASSLDTSRGDYEQYF
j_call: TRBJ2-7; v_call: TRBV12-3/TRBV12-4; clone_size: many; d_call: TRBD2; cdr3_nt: TGTGCCAGCAGTTTAGGGGGAGGGATCTACGAGCAGTACTTC; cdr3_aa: CASSLGGGIYEQYF
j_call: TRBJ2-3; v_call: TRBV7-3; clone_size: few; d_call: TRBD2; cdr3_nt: TGTGCCAGCAGCTTAACCCGGGGGGGTAGCACAGATACGCAGTATTTT; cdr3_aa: CASSLTRGGSTDTQYF
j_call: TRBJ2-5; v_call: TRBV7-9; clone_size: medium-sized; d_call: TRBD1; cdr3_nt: TGTGCCAGCAGCCGACAGGGGACCGGAGAGACCCAGTACTTC; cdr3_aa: CASSRQGTGETQYF
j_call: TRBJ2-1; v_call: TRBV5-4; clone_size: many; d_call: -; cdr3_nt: TGTGCCAGCAGCCTCCCGAGCGGAGTCTACAATGAGCAGTTCTTC; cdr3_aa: CASSLPSGVYNEQFF
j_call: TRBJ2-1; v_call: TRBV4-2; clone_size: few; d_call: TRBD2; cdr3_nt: TGTGCCAGCAGCCATACTAGCGGGAGAGAGAATGAGCAGTTCTTC; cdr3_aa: CASSHTSGRENEQFF
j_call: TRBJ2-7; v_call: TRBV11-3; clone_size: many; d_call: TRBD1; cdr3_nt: TGTGCCAGCAGCCCCCGACAGGGGTCCTACAATGAGCAGTACTTC; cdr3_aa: CASSPRQGSYNEQYF
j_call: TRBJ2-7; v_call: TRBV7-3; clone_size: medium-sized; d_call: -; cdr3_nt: TGTGCCAGCAGCCAAAGGGGGGGCTCCACCTACGAGCAGTACTTC; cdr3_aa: CASSQRGGSTYEQYF
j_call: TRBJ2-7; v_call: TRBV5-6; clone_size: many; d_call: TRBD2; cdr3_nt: TGTGCCAGCAGCTCCACGGGACTAGCGGGATACGAGCAGTACTTC; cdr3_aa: CASSSTGLAGYEQYF
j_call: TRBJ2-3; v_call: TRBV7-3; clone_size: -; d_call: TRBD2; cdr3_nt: TGTGCCAGCAGCTTAACAGCGACTAGCGGGAGTGGGACAGATACGCAGTATTTT; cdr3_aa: CASSLTATSGSGTDTQYF
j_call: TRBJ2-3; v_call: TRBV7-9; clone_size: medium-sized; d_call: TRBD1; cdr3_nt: TGTGCCAGCAGCCCATGGACAGGGGGCACAGATACGCAGTATTTT; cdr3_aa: CASSPWTGGTDTQYF
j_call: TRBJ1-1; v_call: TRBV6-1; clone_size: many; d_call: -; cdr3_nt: TGTGCCAGCAGTGAAAGGGGCGGTGAAGCTTTCTTT; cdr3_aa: CASSERGGEAFF
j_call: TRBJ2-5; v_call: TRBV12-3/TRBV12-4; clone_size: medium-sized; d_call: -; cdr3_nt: TGTGCCAGCAGCCCCGGGACCCAAGAGACCCAGTACTTC; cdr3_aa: CASSPGTQETQYF
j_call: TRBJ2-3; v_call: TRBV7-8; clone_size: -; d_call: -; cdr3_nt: TGTGCCAGCAGCCCAAGGTGGGGGGCCCCCGACACAGATACGCAGTATTTT; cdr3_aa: CASSPRWGAPDTDTQYF
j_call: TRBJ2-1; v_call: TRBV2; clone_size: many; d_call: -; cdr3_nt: TGTGCCAGCAGAATAGCGGCCCAAGGTGGTGAGCAGTTCTTC; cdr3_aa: CASRIAAQGGEQFF
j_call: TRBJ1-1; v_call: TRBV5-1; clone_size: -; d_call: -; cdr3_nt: TGCGCCAGCAGCGCCACGGGACATCTGAACACTGAAGCTTTCTTT; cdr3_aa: CASSATGHLNTEAFF
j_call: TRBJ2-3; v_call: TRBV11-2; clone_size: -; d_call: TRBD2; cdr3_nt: TGTGCCAGTTTAGCGGGAAGTAAAACAGATACGCAGTATTTT; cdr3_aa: CASLAGSKTDTQYF
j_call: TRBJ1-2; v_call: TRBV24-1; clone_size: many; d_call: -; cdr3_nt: TGTGCCACCAGTGGAGTCAATGGCTACACCTTC; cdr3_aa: CATSGVNGYTF
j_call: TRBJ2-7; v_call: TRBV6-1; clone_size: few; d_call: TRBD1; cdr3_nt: TGTGCCAGCAGCACCCCAACCGGGACAGGGGGCTACGAGCAGTACTTC; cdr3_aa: CASSTPTGTGGYEQYF
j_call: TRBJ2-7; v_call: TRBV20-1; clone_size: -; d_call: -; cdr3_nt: TGCAGTGCTAGTCATGGGACCTCCTACGAGCAGTACTTC; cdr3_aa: CSASHGTSYEQYF
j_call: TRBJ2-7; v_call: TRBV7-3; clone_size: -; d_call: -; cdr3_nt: TGTGCCAGCAACTCCCCGGGGGCAGGGTCCTACGAGCAGTACTTC; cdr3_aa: CASNSPGAGSYEQYF
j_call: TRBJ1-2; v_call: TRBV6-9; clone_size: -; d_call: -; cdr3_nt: TGTGCCAGCAGTTATACGGGGGATCATGGCTACACCTTC; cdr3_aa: CASSYTGDHGYTF
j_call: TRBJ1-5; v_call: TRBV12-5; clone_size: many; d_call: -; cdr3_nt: TGTGCTAGTGGAAAGACAGGCCAGGGGCAGAATCAGCCCCAGCATTTT; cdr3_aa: CASGKTGQGQNQPQHF
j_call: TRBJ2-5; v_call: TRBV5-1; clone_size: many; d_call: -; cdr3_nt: TGCGCCAGCAGCTTGGTTGGGGGAACTACCCAAGAGACCCAGTACTTC; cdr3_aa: CASSLVGGTTQETQYF
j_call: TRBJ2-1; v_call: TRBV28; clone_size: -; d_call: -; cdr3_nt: TGTGCCAGCAGCCCGTCCGGGTCCTACAATGAGCAGTTCTTC; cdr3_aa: CASSPSGSYNEQFF
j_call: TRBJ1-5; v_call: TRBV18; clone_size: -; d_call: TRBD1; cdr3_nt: TGTGCCAGCTCACCAAGCGGACAGGGCCGCAATCAGCCCCAGCATTTT; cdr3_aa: CASSPSGQGRNQPQHF
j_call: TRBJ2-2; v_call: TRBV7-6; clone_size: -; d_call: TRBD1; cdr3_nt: TGTGCCAGCAGCTTAGATACAGGGGCCACCGGGGAGCTGTTTTTT; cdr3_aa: CASSLDTGATGELFF
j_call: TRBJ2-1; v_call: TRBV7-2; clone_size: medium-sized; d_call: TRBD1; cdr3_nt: TGTGCCAGCAGCTTAAGGACAGGGAAGCACAATGAGCAGTTCTTC; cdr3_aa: CASSLRTGKHNEQFF
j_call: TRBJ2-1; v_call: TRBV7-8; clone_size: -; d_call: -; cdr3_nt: TGTGCCAGCAGCTTAGGTCAGGGTCTGAACAATGAGCAGTTCTTC; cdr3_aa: CASSLGQGLNNEQFF
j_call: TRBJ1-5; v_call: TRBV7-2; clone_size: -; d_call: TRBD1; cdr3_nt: TGTGCCAGCGGGAGGGGGACAGTGAGCAATCAGCCCCAGCATTTT; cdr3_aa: CASGRGTVSNQPQHF
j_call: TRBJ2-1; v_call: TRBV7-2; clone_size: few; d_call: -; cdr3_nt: TGTGCCAGCAGTTTCTCAACATGGGCCGGGAATGAGCAGTTCTTC; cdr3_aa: CASSFSTWAGNEQFF